These T cell receptor beta chains were read from a single sample in a study of a mutant IDH1 vaccine in newly diagnosed glioma. These receptors' targets are unknown. Generated by immunoSEQ multiplex PCR, the TCRdb table keeps only in-frame clones and is missing some. The sample comprises tens of thousands of clones, about 74% of which are singletons, and over 4% rests with the top ten. This material consisted of PBMCs, taken from a glioma patient whose treatment included an IDH1 peptide vaccine. Receptors were obtained from a man aged 50 to 59 with glioma. Both conserved end residues are part of each CDR3. The order of the fields is V gene, J gene, clone size, D gene, CDR3 protein, CDR3 DNA. A D gene is named only where the DNA matches it firmly. Only some rows state a clone size, as once, few, many or a class for expanded clones.

V: TRBV29-1; J: TRBJ1-2; size: -; D: -; CDR3: CSVRPTESGYTF; DNA: TGCAGCGTGAGACCGACGGAGTCCGGCTACACCTTC
V: TRBV18; J: TRBJ2-7; size: -; D: TRBD1; CDR3: CASSPLGTGPYEQYF; DNA: TGTGCCAGCTCACCACTAGGGACAGGGCCCTACGAGCAGTACTTC
V: TRBV5-6; J: TRBJ1-6; size: -; D: TRBD1; CDR3: CASSEDRGQDSPLHF; DNA: TGTGCCAGCAGCGAAGACAGGGGGCAAGATTCACCCCTCCACTTT
V: TRBV5-8; J: TRBJ1-5; size: -; D: TRBD1; CDR3: CASSPPGGSNQPQHF; DNA: TGTGCCAGCAGTCCCCCAGGGGGTAGCAATCAGCCCCAGCATTTT
V: TRBV9; J: TRBJ2-5; size: -; D: -; CDR3: CASSVAGGQETQYF; DNA: TGTGCCAGCAGCGTAGCTGGGGGGCAAGAGACCCAGTACTTC
V: TRBV30; J: TRBJ1-4; size: -; D: -; CDR3: CAWSVHRDEKLFF; DNA: TGTGCCTGGAGTGTACACAGGGACGAAAAACTGTTTTTT
V: TRBV27; J: TRBJ1-1; size: -; D: TRBD1; CDR3: CASSYLGGAGTEAFF; DNA: TGTGCCAGCAGTTACCTAGGGGGCGCGGGCACTGAAGCTTTCTTT
V: TRBV2; J: TRBJ2-3; size: -; D: -; CDR3: CASEAATMADTQYF; DNA: TGTGCCAGCGAGGCAGCAACAATGGCAGATACGCAGTATTTT
V: TRBV19; J: TRBJ2-3; size: -; D: -; CDR3: CASSMGLETDTQYF; DNA: TGTGCCAGTAGTATGGGACTCGAGACAGATACGCAGTATTTT
V: TRBV9; J: TRBJ2-1; size: -; D: TRBD2; CDR3: CASSVALAGVNEQFF; DNA: TGTGCCAGCAGCGTAGCCCTAGCGGGGGTTAATGAGCAGTTCTTC
V: TRBV19; J: TRBJ1-1; size: -; D: TRBD1; CDR3: CASTLRDRGWDTEAFF; DNA: TGTGCCAGTACCCTAAGGGACAGGGGTTGGGACACTGAAGCTTTCTTT
V: TRBV30; J: TRBJ2-2; size: -; D: -; CDR3: CAWSVVRAGPTGELFF; DNA: TGTGCCTGGAGTGTAGTTAGGGCAGGGCCCACCGGGGAGCTGTTTTTT
V: TRBV10-2; J: TRBJ2-5; size: -; D: -; CDR3: CASSLPGRRNETQYF; DNA: TGCGCCAGCAGCCTCCCGGGACGGCGAAATGAGACCCAGTACTTC
V: TRBV4-2; J: TRBJ1-1; size: -; D: -; CDR3: CASSQGMDRRQNTEAFF; DNA: TGTGCCAGCAGCCAAGGAATGGACCGCCGGCAGAACACTGAAGCTTTCTTT
V: TRBV2; J: TRBJ1-1; size: few; D: -; CDR3: CASSVGPGGAEAFF; DNA: TGTGCCAGCAGTGTTGGCCCCGGGGGGGCTGAAGCTTTCTTT
V: TRBV5-1; J: TRBJ2-1; size: -; D: -; CDR3: CASSLAVPGDEQFF; DNA: TGCGCCAGCAGCTTGGCCGTGCCAGGGGATGAGCAGTTCTTC
V: TRBV9; J: TRBJ2-1; size: -; D: -; CDR3: CASSASTGAGDYNEQFF; DNA: TGTGCCAGCAGCGCATCTACCGGGGCGGGCGACTACAATGAGCAGTTCTTC
V: TRBV19; J: TRBJ1-4; size: -; D: -; CDR3: CASSRAATNEKLFF; DNA: TGTGCCAGTAGTAGAGCGGCAACTAATGAAAAACTGTTTTTT
V: TRBV10-3; J: TRBJ2-3; size: -; D: -; CDR3: CAISRVRGTTDTQYF; DNA: TGTGCCATCAGTAGGGTAAGGGGGACCACAGATACGCAGTATTTT
V: TRBV5-4; J: TRBJ2-7; size: -; D: TRBD1; CDR3: CASSSGTDHYEQYF; DNA: TGTGCCAGCAGCTCCGGGACAGACCACTACGAGCAGTACTTC
V: TRBV5-1; J: TRBJ2-2; size: -; D: -; CDR3: CASSSSGTANTGELFF; DNA: TGCGCCAGCAGCTCCTCCGGGACGGCGAACACCGGGGAGCTGTTTTTT
V: TRBV19; J: TRBJ2-6; size: once; D: -; CDR3: CASSTLQGSGANVLTF; DNA: TGTGCCAGTAGTACCTTACAGGGCTCTGGGGCCAACGTCCTGACTTTC
V: TRBV13; J: TRBJ2-7; size: -; D: -; CDR3: CASSLTALSYEQYF; DNA: TGTGCCAGCAGCTTAACGGCACTCTCCTACGAGCAGTACTTC
V: TRBV29-1; J: TRBJ2-7; size: few; D: TRBD1; CDR3: CSVIPQGAGVYEQYF; DNA: TGCAGCGTCATTCCTCAGGGGGCAGGCGTCTACGAGCAGTACTTC
V: TRBV19; J: TRBJ1-2; size: once; D: -; CDR3: CASSMGGSNYGYTF; DNA: TGTGCCAGTAGTATGGGCGGTTCTAACTATGGCTACACCTTC
V: TRBV23-1; J: TRBJ2-6; size: -; D: -; CDR3: CASSRENGAMGSGANVLTF; DNA: TGCGCCAGCAGTCGCGAGAATGGGGCCATGGGGTCTGGGGCCAACGTCCTGACTTTC
V: TRBV2; J: TRBJ1-5; size: -; D: -; CDR3: CASSEPDPQHF; DNA: TGTGCCAGCAGTGAACCCGACCCCCAGCATTTT
V: TRBV5-1; J: TRBJ2-2; size: -; D: -; CDR3: CASPRENTGELFF; DNA: TGCGCCAGCCCTAGGGAGAACACCGGGGAGCTGTTTTTT
V: TRBV6-5; J: TRBJ2-2; size: -; D: -; CDR3: CASSSYTGELFF; DNA: TGTGCCAGCAGTTCTTACACCGGGGAGCTGTTTTTT
V: TRBV29-1; J: TRBJ2-2; size: -; D: TRBD1; CDR3: CSVARDRGDPNTGELFF; DNA: TGCAGCGTTGCTCGGGACAGGGGAGATCCGAACACCGGGGAGCTGTTTTTT
V: TRBV6-6; J: TRBJ1-4; size: -; D: -; CDR3: CASSYSTDEKLFF; DNA: TGTGCCAGCAGTTACTCGACGGATGAAAAACTGTTTTTT
V: TRBV30; J: TRBJ2-3; size: -; D: -; CDR3: CAWSLSDTQYF; DNA: TGTGCCTGGAGCCTATCAGATACGCAGTATTTT
V: TRBV10-2; J: TRBJ1-4; size: -; D: -; CDR3: CASSELAQGGEKLFF; DNA: TGCGCCAGCAGTGAGCTCGCACAGGGAGGTGAAAAACTGTTTTTT
V: TRBV11-2; J: TRBJ1-1; size: -; D: -; CDR3: CASSWMRDTEAFF; DNA: TGTGCCAGCAGCTGGATGAGGGACACTGAAGCTTTCTTT